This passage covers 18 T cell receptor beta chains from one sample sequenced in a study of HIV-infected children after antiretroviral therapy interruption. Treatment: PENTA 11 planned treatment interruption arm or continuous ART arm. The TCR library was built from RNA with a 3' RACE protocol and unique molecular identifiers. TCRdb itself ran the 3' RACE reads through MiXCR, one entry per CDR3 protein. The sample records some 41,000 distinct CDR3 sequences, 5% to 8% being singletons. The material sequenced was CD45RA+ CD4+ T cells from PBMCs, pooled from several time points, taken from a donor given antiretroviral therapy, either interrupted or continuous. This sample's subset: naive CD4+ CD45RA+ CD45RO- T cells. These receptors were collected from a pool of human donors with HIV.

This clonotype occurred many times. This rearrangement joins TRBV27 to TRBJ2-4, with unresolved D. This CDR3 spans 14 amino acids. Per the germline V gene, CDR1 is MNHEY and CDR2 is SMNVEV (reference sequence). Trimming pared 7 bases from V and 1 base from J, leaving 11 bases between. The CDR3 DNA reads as TGTGCCAGCAAGACAATACGGGCCAAAAACATTCAGTACTTC. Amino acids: CASKTIRAKNIQYF.

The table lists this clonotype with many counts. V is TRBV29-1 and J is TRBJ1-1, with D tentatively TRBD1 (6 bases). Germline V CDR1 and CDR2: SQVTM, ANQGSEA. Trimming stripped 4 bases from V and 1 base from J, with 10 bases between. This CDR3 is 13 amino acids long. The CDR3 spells CSVVRRGNTEAFF. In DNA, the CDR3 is TGCAGCGTTGTCCGCAGGGGGAACACTGAAGCTTTCTTT.

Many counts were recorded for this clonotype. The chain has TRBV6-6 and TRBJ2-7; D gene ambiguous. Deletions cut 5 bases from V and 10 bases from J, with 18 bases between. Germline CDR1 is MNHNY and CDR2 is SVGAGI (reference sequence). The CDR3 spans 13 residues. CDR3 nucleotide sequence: TGTGCCAGCAGTGATGCAAAAGGGTTGGAACAGTACTTC. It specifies CASSDAKGLEQYF.

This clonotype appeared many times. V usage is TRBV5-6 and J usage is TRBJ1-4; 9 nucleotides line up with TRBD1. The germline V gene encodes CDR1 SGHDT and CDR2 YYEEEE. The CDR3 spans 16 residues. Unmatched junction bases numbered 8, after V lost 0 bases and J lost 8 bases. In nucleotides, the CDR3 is TGTGCCAGCAGCTTGGGGCCCGGGACAGGGATGGAAAAACTGTTTTTT. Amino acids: CASSLGPGTGMEKLFF.

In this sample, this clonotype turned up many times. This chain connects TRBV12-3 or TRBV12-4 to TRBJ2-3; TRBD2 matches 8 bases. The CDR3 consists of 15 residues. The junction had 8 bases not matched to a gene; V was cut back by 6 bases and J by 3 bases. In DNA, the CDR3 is TGTGCCAGCAGCCGCGGGGGGCAGGGGACAGATACGCAGTATTTT. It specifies CASSRGGQGTDTQYF.

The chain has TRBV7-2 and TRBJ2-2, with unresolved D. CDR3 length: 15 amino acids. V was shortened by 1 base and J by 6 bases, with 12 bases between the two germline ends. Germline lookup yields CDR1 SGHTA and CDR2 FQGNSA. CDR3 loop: CASSLVRVQAGELFF. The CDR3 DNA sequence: TGTGCCAGCAGCTTAGTACGGGTTCAGGCCGGGGAGCTGTTTTTT.

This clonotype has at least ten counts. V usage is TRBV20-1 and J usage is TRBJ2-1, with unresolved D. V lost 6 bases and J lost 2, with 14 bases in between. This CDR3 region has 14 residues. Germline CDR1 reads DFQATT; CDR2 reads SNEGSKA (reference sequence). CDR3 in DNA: TGCAGTGCCCTCAGCGCGACCGCCTACAATGAGCAGTTCTTC. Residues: CSALSATAYNEQFF.

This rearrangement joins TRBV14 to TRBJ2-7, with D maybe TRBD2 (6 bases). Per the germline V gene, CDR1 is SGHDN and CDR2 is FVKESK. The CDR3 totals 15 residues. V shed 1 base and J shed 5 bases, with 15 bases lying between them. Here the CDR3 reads CASSQAYVTRHEQYF. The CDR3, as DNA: TGTGCCAGCAGCCAAGCTTATGTGACTAGGCACGAGCAGTACTTC.

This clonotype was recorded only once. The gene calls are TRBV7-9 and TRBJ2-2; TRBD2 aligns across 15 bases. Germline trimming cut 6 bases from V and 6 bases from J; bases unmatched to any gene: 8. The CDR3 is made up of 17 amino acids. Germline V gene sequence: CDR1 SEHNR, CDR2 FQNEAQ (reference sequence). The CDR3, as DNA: TGTGCCAGCAGGTCCGGACTAGCGGGAGGGCCTGCCGGGGAGCTGTTTTTT. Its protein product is CASRSGLAGGPAGELFF.

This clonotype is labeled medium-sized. CDR3 bases: TGTGCCAGCTCACTACAGGGGTCCTCTACCGAGCAGTACTTC. Translation gives CASSLQGSSTEQYF. The chain employs TRBV18 and TRBJ2-7; TRBD1 matches 7 bases. Trimming took 4 bases from V and 6 from J; bases not matched to a gene: 9. The CDR3 spans 14 residues. Looked up from germline, CDR1 is KGHSH and CDR2 is LQKENI.

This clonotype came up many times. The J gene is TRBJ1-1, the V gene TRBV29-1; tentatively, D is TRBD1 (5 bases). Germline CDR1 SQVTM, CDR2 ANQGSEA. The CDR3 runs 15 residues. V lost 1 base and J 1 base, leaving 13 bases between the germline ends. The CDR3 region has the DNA TGCAGCGTTGAAGTTTTGGCGGGGCCGAACACTGAAGCTTTCTTT. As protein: CSVEVLAGPNTEAFF.

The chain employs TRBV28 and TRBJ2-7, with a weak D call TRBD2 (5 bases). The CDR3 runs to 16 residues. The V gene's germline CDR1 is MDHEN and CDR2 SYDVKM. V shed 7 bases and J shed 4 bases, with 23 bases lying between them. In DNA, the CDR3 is TGTGCCAGCACCGTACGACACCTCCCGGGGTTTTACGAGCAGTACTTC. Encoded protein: CASTVRHLPGFYEQYF.

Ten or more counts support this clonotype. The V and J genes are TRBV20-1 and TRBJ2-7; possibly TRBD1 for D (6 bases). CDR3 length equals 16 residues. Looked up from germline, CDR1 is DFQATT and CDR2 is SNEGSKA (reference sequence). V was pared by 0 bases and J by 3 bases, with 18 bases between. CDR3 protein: CSARDRWTEKNYEQYF. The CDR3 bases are TGCAGTGCTAGAGACCGATGGACAGAGAAAAACTACGAGCAGTACTTC.

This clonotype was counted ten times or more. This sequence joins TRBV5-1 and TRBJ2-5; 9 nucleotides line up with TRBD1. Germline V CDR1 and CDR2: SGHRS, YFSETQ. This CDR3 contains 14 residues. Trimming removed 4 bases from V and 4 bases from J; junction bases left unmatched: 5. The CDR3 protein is CASSAGQGGETQYF. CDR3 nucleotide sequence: TGCGCCAGCAGCGCGGGACAGGGAGGAGAGACCCAGTACTTC.

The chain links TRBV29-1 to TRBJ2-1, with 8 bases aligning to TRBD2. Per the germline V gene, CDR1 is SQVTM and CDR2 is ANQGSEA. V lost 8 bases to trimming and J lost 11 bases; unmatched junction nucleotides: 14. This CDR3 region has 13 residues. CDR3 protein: CSTVEASGPKQFF. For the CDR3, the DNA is TGCAGCACCGTCGAGGCTAGCGGGCCCAAGCAGTTCTTC.

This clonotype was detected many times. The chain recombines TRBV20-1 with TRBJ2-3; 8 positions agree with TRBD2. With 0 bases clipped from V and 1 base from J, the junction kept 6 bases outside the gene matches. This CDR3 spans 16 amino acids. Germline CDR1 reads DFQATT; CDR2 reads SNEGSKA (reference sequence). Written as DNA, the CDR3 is TGCAGTGCTAGAGATTTCATAGCGGGACGCACAGATACGCAGTATTTT. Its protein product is CSARDFIAGRTDTQYF.

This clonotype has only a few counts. The CDR3 DNA follows: TGTGCCAGCAGTTTTGTGGTGGCCGTCTCCTACGAGCAGTACTTC. Its translation: CASSFVVAVSYEQYF. The chain couples TRBV12-3 or TRBV12-4 to TRBJ2-7; D gene uncertain. The CDR3 totals 15 residues. Trimming took off 3 bases at V and 0 bases at J, with 12 bases between the two ends.

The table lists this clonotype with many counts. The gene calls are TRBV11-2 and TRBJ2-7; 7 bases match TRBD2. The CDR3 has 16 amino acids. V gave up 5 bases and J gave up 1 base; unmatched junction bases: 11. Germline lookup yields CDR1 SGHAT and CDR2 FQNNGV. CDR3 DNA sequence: TGTGCCAGCAGCCCCCCTCCACTAGCGTGGTCCTACGAGCAGTACTTC. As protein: CASSPPPLAWSYEQYF. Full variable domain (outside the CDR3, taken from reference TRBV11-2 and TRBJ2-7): EAGVAQSPRYKIIEKRQSVAFWCNPISGHATLYWYQQILGQGPKLLIQFQNNGVVDDSQLPKDRFSAERLKGVDSTLKIQPAKLEDSAVYLCASSPPPLAWSYEQYFGPGTRLTVT.